The rows below give T cell receptor beta chains drawn from one sample of a study of shared clonotypes between healthy human individuals. Using immunoSEQ multiplex PCR, the repertoire was profiled, and TCRdb retains in-frame clones only, with some absent. The sample includes millions of clones, 95% of them seen just once. The sequenced sample was naive CD4+ T cells sorted from blood. All receptors derive from a man in his late teens or twenties in good health. CDR3s include the opening cysteine and the closing phenylalanine or tryptophan. A D gene is named only where the DNA matches it firmly. Not all rows give a size; the values are once, few, many and, for expanded clones, a class.

j_call	v_call	d_call	clone_size	cdr3_aa	cdr3_nt
TRBJ1-2	TRBV9	.	.	CASRPEGYGYTF	TGTGCCAGCAGGCCGGAAGGCTATGGCTACACCTTC
TRBJ2-2	TRBV5-4	.	.	CASSYGRGYSGELFF	TGTGCCAGCAGCTACGGACGGGGCTATTCCGGGGAGCTGTTTTTT
TRBJ2-7	TRBV5-4	.	.	CASSLKRGRARDEQYF	TGTGCCAGCAGCTTGAAAAGGGGCCGAGCCAGGGACGAGCAGTACTTC
TRBJ2-5	TRBV15	.	.	CATSRNGYPGETQYF	TGTGCCACCAGCAGAAACGGGTATCCGGGGGAGACCCAGTACTTC
TRBJ1-6	TRBV10-3	.	.	CAINLREDSPLHF	TGTGCCATCAATCTTCGGGAGGATTCACCCCTCCACTTT
TRBJ2-1	TRBV7-9	TRBD2	.	CASSFSGAGNEQFF	TGTGCCAGCAGCTTCTCAGGAGCGGGGAATGAGCAGTTCTTC
TRBJ2-6	TRBV5-8	TRBD1	.	CASSFPGGTVLTF	TGTGCCAGCAGCTTTCCAGGGGGCACAGTCCTGACTTTC
TRBJ2-7	TRBV27	.	.	CASSSTGPREQYF	TGTGCCAGCAGTTCCACAGGGCCGCGCGAGCAGTACTTC
TRBJ2-7	TRBV19	.	.	CASSIGGGDVYYEQYF	TGTGCCAGTAGTATAGGAGGAGGGGACGTCTACTACGAGCAGTACTTC
TRBJ2-3	TRBV9	.	once	CASSPIGLLKPDTQYF	TGTGCCAGCAGCCCGATTGGACTCCTTAAGCCAGATACGCAGTATTTT
TRBJ1-4	TRBV7-2	.	.	CASSPTLGGWEKLFF	TGTGCCAGCAGCCCGACCCTGGGGGGGTGGGAAAAACTGTTTTTT
TRBJ2-2	TRBV6-5	TRBD2	.	CASTTLAGGPGELFF	TGTGCCAGCACCACACTAGCGGGGGGGCCCGGGGAGCTGTTTTTT
TRBJ1-2	TRBV6-5	TRBD1	.	CASRTGGGGYTF	TGTGCCAGCCGGACAGGGGGGGGCGGCTACACCTTC
TRBJ1-6	TRBV4-2	.	.	CASSQDRTVNSPLHF	TGTGCCAGCAGCCAAGATAGAACAGTAAATTCACCCCTCCACTTT
TRBJ2-7	TRBV5-5	.	.	CASSLQELYEQYF	TGTGCCAGCAGCTTGCAGGAACTCTACGAGCAGTACTTC
TRBJ2-1	TRBV5-1	.	.	CASSLGGPEQFF	TGCGCCAGCAGCTTGGGGGGGCCTGAGCAGTTCTTC
TRBJ2-7	TRBV18	.	.	CASSPTPGHQTYEQYF	TGTGCCAGCTCACCAACCCCGGGACATCAGACCTACGAGCAGTACTTC
TRBJ1-1	TRBV30	.	.	CAWSVGSRENTEAFF	TGTGCCTGGAGTGTTGGGAGTCGGGAGAACACTGAAGCTTTCTTT
TRBJ2-7	TRBV27	.	.	CASSPLPGGYEQYF	TGTGCCAGCAGTCCTCTCCCTGGCGGCTACGAGCAGTACTTC
TRBJ2-4	TRBV21-1	.	once	CASSKEGSGLGGLAKNIQYF	TGTGCCAGCAGCAAAGAAGGGTCCGGATTGGGGGGACTAGCCAAAAACATTCAGTACTTC
TRBJ1-3	TRBV2	TRBD1	.	CASSEEGAKGNTIYF	TGTGCCAGCAGTGAGGAGGGGGCCAAGGGAAACACCATATATTTT
TRBJ2-7	TRBV19	.	.	CASSIFSGSSSYEQYF	TGTGCCAGTAGTATTTTTAGCGGCTCCAGCTCCTACGAGCAGTACTTC
TRBJ1-2	TRBV4-2	.	once	CASSQERVGGHYGYTF	TGTGCCAGCAGCCAAGAGAGGGTGGGGGGGCACTATGGCTACACCTTC
TRBJ2-7	TRBV15	.	.	CATSRSFGEIITYEQYF	TGTGCCACCAGCAGGTCCTTTGGGGAAATAATCACCTACGAGCAGTACTTC
TRBJ1-5	TRBV7-3	TRBD1	.	CASSPRAGGEVDQPQHF	TGTGCCAGCAGCCCCCGAGCAGGGGGCGAGGTGGATCAGCCCCAGCATTTT
TRBJ2-2	TRBV9	.	.	CASSVRGANTGELFF	TGTGCCAGCAGCGTCCGGGGCGCGAACACCGGGGAGCTGTTTTTT
TRBJ1-1	TRBV18	.	.	CASRFYENTEAFF	TGTGCCAGCCGTTTTTATGAGAACACTGAAGCTTTCTTT
TRBJ1-1	TRBV5-1	.	.	CASSLQQGSLMNTEAFF	TGCGCCAGCAGCCTCCAACAGGGATCCCTGATGAACACTGAAGCTTTCTTT
TRBJ2-7	TRBV27	.	once	CASSPTGAAYEQYF	TGTGCCAGCAGTCCGACCGGGGCCGCCTACGAGCAGTACTTC
TRBJ2-1	TRBV6-1	.	.	CASSEASSPSYNEQFF	TGTGCCAGCAGTGAAGCGAGCAGTCCCAGCTACAATGAGCAGTTCTTC
TRBJ1-1	TRBV19	.	once	CASSIGGSGTEAFF	TGTGCCAGTAGTATAGGAGGGAGTGGCACTGAAGCTTTCTTT
TRBJ2-3	TRBV19	.	.	CASSILGMADTQYF	TGTGCCAGTAGTATACTGGGAATGGCAGATACGCAGTATTTT
TRBJ2-1	TRBV30	.	.	CAWSVRQYNEQFF	TGTGCCTGGAGTGTAAGGCAGTACAATGAGCAGTTCTTC
TRBJ1-5	TRBV19	.	.	CASMITARGNQPQHF	TGTGCCAGTATGATAACCGCAAGGGGCAATCAGCCCCAGCATTTT
TRBJ2-4	TRBV6-5	TRBD1	.	CASSSPGQPQNIQYF	TGTGCCAGCAGTTCACCGGGACAGCCCCAAAACATTCAGTACTTC
TRBJ2-2	TRBV5-1	TRBD2	.	CASSLDASGSRWNTGELFF	TGCGCCAGCAGCTTGGATGCTAGCGGGAGTCGATGGAACACCGGGGAGCTGTTTTTT
TRBJ2-5	TRBV6-1	.	.	CASRSQETQYF	TGTGCCAGCAGATCCCAGGAGACCCAGTACTTC
TRBJ2-7	TRBV27	.	.	CASSFDTLRSSYEQYF	TGTGCCAGCAGTTTCGACACGCTCAGGAGCTCCTACGAGCAGTACTTC
TRBJ2-7	TRBV18	.	.	CASSPFSAYEQYF	TGTGCCAGCTCACCCTTTTCTGCCTACGAGCAGTACTTC
TRBJ2-1	TRBV5-1	TRBD2	.	CASSTGLAGDEQFF	TGCGCCAGCAGCACGGGACTAGCGGGAGATGAGCAGTTCTTC
TRBJ2-7	TRBV2	.	.	CASGGRAYEQYF	TGTGCCAGCGGGGGCAGGGCCTACGAGCAGTACTTC
TRBJ1-5	TRBV5-6	TRBD1	.	CASSLFQGEISNQPQHF	TGTGCCAGCAGCTTGTTCCAGGGGGAGATTAGCAATCAGCCCCAGCATTTT